A selection of T cell receptor beta chains follows, all from one sample in a study of a mutant IDH1 vaccine in newly diagnosed glioma. The table came from immunoSEQ multiplex PCR; TCRdb's copy has only in-frame clones and leaves some out. The table lists tens of thousands of clones, around nine tenths of them singletons. Here the sequenced sample was PBMCs, taken from a glioma patient treated with radiotherapy, temozolomide or both. The receptors derive from a woman aged 40 to 50 with glioma. CDR3s include the opening cysteine and the closing phenylalanine or tryptophan. A D gene is named only where the DNA matches it firmly. Part of the rows lack a size; the others show once, few, many or a class for expanded clones.

-	TRBV30	TRBD2	TRBJ2-1	TGTGCCTGGAGTGTGGGGGGGACGGGACTAGGATTCTTC	CAWSVGGTGLGFF
-	TRBV29-1	-	TRBJ1-2	TGCAGCGTCCTCGACGGTACGGGGGGCTACACCTTC	CSVLDGTGGYTF
-	TRBV7-2	TRBD2	TRBJ2-3	TGTGCCAGCAGCCCCAAGGGACTAGCGGGGAGACGACAGTATTTT	CASSPKGLAGRRQYF
-	TRBV20-1	-	TRBJ1-1	TGCAGTGCCCAACCAGGGGCTGAAGCTTTCTTT	CSAQPGAEAFF
-	TRBV5-1	TRBD1	TRBJ2-5	TGCGCCAGCAGCTTGGGTGGGACAGGGAAAACGGAGACCCAGTACTTC	CASSLGGTGKTETQYF
-	TRBV6-5	-	TRBJ2-3	TGTGCCAGCAGCTCCGTGGGTAATACAGATACGCAGTATTTT	CASSSVGNTDTQYF
-	TRBV5-1	-	TRBJ2-4	TGCGCCAGCAGCAGGGACCCTACCCAGGGCATTCAGTACTTC	CASSRDPTQGIQYF
-	TRBV2	TRBD2	TRBJ2-1	TGTGCCAGCAACCCCGGACTAGCGAGAAATGAGCAGTTCTTC	CASNPGLARNEQFF
-	TRBV6-5	TRBD1	TRBJ2-2	TGTGCCAGCAGCCGGGACAGGGCGGCCACCGGGGAGCTGTTTTTT	CASSRDRAATGELFF
-	TRBV7-6	TRBD1	TRBJ2-2	TGTGCCAGCAGCGAGAGGGACAGGGTGACCGGGGAGCTGTTTTTT	CASSERDRVTGELFF
-	TRBV25-1	-	TRBJ1-1	TGTGCCAGCATCGGAAACACTGAAGCTTTCTTT	CASIGNTEAFF
-	TRBV27	-	TRBJ2-3	TGTGCCAGCAGTTTAGACCCAGATACGCAGTATTTT	CASSLDPDTQYF
-	TRBV10-2	-	TRBJ2-5	TGCGCCAGCAGTGGACAGGGCGGAGGGGGGGCCCAGTACTTC	CASSGQGGGGAQYF
once	TRBV10-2	-	TRBJ1-4	TGCGCCAGCAGTGATTTTAGTGCCGCAACTAATGAAAAACTGTTTTTT	CASSDFSAATNEKLFF
-	TRBV6-5	TRBD1	TRBJ1-1	TGTGCCAGCAGTTACGGGGGACAGGGGAGGGACACTGAAGCTTTCTTT	CASSYGGQGRDTEAFF
-	TRBV27	TRBD1	TRBJ1-2	TGTGCCAGCAGAAAGCATAACAGGGGCGGCTACACCTTC	CASRKHNRGGYTF